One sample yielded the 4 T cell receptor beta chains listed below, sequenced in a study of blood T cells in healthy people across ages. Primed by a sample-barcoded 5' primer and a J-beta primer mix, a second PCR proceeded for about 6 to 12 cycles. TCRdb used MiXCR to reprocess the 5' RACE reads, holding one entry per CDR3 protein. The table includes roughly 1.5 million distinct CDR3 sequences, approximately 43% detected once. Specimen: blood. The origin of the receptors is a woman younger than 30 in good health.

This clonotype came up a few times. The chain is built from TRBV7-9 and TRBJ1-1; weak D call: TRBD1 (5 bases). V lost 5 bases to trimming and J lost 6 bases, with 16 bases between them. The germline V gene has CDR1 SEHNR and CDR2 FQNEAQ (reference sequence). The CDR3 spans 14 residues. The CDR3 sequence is CASSTQGGVPEAFF. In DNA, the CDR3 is TGTGCCAGCAGCACGCAGGGTGGAGTCCCTGAAGCTTTCTTT. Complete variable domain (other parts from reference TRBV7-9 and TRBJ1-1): DTGVSQNPRHKITKRGQNVTFRCDPISEHNRLYWYRQTLGQGPEFLTYFQNEAQLEKSRLLSDRFSAERPKGSFSTLEIQRTEQGDSAMYLCASSTQGGVPEAFFGQGTRLTVV.

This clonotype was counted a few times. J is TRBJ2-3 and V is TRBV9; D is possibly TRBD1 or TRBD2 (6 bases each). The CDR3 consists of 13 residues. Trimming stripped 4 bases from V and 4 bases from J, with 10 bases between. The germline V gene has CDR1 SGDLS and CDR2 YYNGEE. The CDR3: CASSHGGPDTQYF. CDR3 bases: TGTGCCAGCAGCCATGGGGGGCCAGATACGCAGTATTTT. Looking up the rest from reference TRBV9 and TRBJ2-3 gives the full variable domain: DSGVTQTPKHLITATGQRVTLRCSPRSGDLSVYWYQQSLDQGLQFLIQYYNGEERAKGNILERFSAQQFPDLHSELNLSSLELGDSALYFCASSHGGPDTQYFGPGTRLTVL.

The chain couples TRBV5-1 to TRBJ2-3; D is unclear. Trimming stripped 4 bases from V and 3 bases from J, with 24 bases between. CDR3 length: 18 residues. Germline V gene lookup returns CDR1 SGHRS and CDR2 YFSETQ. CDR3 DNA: TGCGCCAGCAGCGCGAAAATATCCGGAAGACGGATTACAGATACGCAGTATTTT. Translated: CASSAKISGRRITDTQYF.

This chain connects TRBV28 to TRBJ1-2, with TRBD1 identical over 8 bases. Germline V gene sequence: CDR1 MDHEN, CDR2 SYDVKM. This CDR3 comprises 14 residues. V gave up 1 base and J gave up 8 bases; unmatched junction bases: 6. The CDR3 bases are TGTGCCAGCAGTTTATTTGGACAGGGCCGAGGCTACACCTTC. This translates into CASSLFGQGRGYTF.